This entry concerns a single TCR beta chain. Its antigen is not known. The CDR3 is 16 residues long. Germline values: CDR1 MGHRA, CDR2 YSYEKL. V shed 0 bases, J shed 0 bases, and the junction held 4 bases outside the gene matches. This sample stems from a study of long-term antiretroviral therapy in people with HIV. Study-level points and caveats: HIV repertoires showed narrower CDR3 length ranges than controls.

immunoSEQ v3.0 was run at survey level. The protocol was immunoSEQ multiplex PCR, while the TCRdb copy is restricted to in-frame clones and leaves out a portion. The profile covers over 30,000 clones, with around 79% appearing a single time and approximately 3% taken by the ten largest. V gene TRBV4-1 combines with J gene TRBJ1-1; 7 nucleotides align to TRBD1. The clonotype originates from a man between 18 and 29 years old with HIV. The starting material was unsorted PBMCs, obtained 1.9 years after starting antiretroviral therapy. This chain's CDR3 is CASSQDEGTVNTEAFF. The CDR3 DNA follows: TGCGCCAGCAGCCAAGATGAGGGGACAGTGAACACTGAAGCTTTCTTT.